The source of this T cell receptor (beta chain) is a study of T cells in Graves' hyperthyroidism and ophthalmopathy. Study-wide results and caveats: The model anticipated ophthalmopathy a median around six months pre-onset.

On the basis of clinical symptoms, serum thyroxine and TRAb, thyroid ultrasound and orbital computed tomography, diagnoses were made. Out of over 7.5 ml of fresh peripheral blood came the PBMCs. Concerning this clonotype: Its cognate antigen is unknown.

Authors of the study amplified TCR beta CDR3 regions from RNA transcripts. HTBI primers were used for first-round RT-PCR of the TCR CDR3. TCRdb passed the multiplex PCR reads through MiXCR, listing each CDR3 protein once. Of a few hundred thousand distinct CDR3 sequences listed, around 15% were seen once; the top ten hold around 3.5%. Input material: blood. The clonotype was recovered from a woman in her 40s with Graves' ophthalmopathy.

The DNA of the CDR3 is TGCAGTGCTATAGGGAGGAACTCCTACGAGCAGTACTTC. It encodes CSAIGRNSYEQYF. The gene calls are TRBV20-1 and TRBJ2-7; a possible D gene is TRBD2 (6 bases). The length of the CDR3 is 13 residues. CDR1 is DFQATT and CDR2 is SNEGSKA in the germline V gene (reference sequence). The V end lost 4 bases, the J end lost 0 bases, and 10 bases lay between the germline ends.